These 27 T cell receptor beta chains were sequenced from one sample in a study of blood T cell repertoires in COVID-19. The protocol was immunoSEQ multiplex PCR, while the TCRdb copy is restricted to in-frame clones and leaves out a portion. The profile shows 250,000 to 300,000 clones, 89% of them singletons. Source material: peripheral blood. All receptors come from a man aged 50 or older with acute or convalescent COVID-19.

The chain links TRBV2 to TRBJ1-2; TRBD1 agrees at 12 bases. CDR3 length: 17 residues. Germline V gives CDR1 SNHLY, CDR2 FYNNEI. V lost 6 bases, J lost 0 bases, and 8 bases stayed unmatched. The CDR3 sequence: CASSPPGQGASNYGYTF. The DNA for the CDR3 is TGTGCCAGCAGCCCCCCGGGACAGGGGGCTTCTAACTATGGCTACACCTTC. Supplemented by reference TRBV2 and TRBJ1-2, the full variable domain reads EPEVTQTPSHQVTQMGQEVILRCVPISNHLYFYWYRQILGQKVEFLVSFYNNEISEKSEIFDDQFSVERPDGSNFTLKIRSTKLEDSAMYFCASSPPGQGASNYGYTFGSGTRLTVV.

The V and J genes are TRBV11-3 and TRBJ2-1, with 9 positions matching TRBD1. Trimming at V came to 1 base and at J to 3 bases, leaving 7 bases not matched to a gene. CDR1 SGHNT and CDR2 YENEEA come from the germline V gene. This CDR3 comprises 17 residues. CDR3 DNA: TGTGCCAGCAGCTTAGTGTTCCGGACAGGGGACTACAATGAGCAGTTCTTC. Protein: CASSLVFRTGDYNEQFF.

This rearrangement joins TRBV2 to TRBJ1-1; D ambiguous. The germline gives CDR1 SNHLY, CDR2 FYNNEI. Trimming stripped 8 bases from V and 1 base from J, with 5 bases between. The CDR3 spans 11 residues. CDR3: CASERNTEAFF. The CDR3 coding sequence is TGTGCCAGCGAGAGGAACACTGAAGCTTTCTTT.

The V call is TRBV7-6, the J call TRBJ1-4; the match to TRBD1 covers 10 bases. The germline CDR1 and CDR2 sequences are SGHVS and FNYEAQ. This CDR3 contains 16 residues. V shed 5 bases and J 8 bases; nucleotides not matched to a gene: 11. In DNA form, the CDR3 reads TGTGCCAGCAGCAAACAGCCGGGACAGGGGTGGGAAAAACTGTTTTTT. Translation gives CASSKQPGQGWEKLFF.

J is TRBJ2-1 and V is TRBV15; TRBD2 matches at 8 bases. Trimming removed 6 bases from V and 1 base from J; junction bases left unmatched: 5. This CDR3 has 15 amino acids. Germline V gives CDR1 LNHNV, CDR2 YYDKDF (reference sequence). The CDR3 is CATSSAGGSYNEQFF. The CDR3 nucleotides are TGTGCCACCAGTTCTGCGGGGGGTTCCTACAATGAGCAGTTCTTC.

The gene calls are TRBV29-1 and TRBJ1-1, with TRBD1 identical over 11 bases. Trimming at V came to 7 bases and at J to 4 bases, leaving 2 bases not matched to a gene. CDR1 is SQVTM, CDR2 ANQGSEA, per germline. The CDR3 sequence is 12 residues long. The CDR3 region is CSAGTGGTEAFF. The CDR3 DNA follows: TGCAGCGCCGGGACAGGGGGCACTGAAGCTTTCTTT. Looking up the rest from reference TRBV29-1 and TRBJ1-1 gives the full variable domain: SAVISQKPSRDICQRGTSLTIQCQVDSQVTMMFWYRQQPGQSLTLIATANQGSEATYESGFVIDKFPISRPNLTFSTLTVSNMSPEDSSIYLCSAGTGGTEAFFGQGTRLTVV.

The V and J genes are TRBV7-9 and TRBJ1-5, with TRBD1 identical over 8 bases. In germline, CDR1 is SEHNR, CDR2 FQNEAQ (reference sequence). This CDR3 has 17 amino acids. V trimming: 2 bases; J trimming: 4 bases; junction bases outside the gene matches: 10. The chain's CDR3 is CASSLPPTGGENQPQHF. CDR3 sequence (DNA): TGTGCCAGCAGCTTACCCCCCACAGGGGGGGAAAATCAGCCCCAGCATTTT.

V is TRBV20-1 and J is TRBJ2-2; D may be TRBD2 (5 bases). CDR1 and CDR2 (germline): DFQATT, SNEGSKA (reference sequence). The CDR3 contains 14 residues. Deletions cut 3 bases from V and 1 base from J, with 9 bases between. CDR3 in amino acids: CSASERLNTGELFF. The CDR3 DNA is TGCAGTGCTAGTGAGCGGTTGAACACCGGGGAGCTGTTTTTT.

This chain links TRBV4-1 with TRBJ2-4, with TRBD2 identical over 8 bases. Germline values: CDR1 MGHRA, CDR2 YSYEKL. CDR3 length: 18 residues. J was trimmed by 8 bases and V by 1 base; bases with no gene match: 16. As DNA, the CDR3 is TGCGCCAGCAGCCAAGGTTCGCTAGCGGGCCCACTGGGGGACATTCAGTACTTC. It encodes CASSQGSLAGPLGDIQYF.

The V call is TRBV6-1, the J call TRBJ1-1; TRBD1 is a possible D gene (5 bases). V lost 0 bases and J lost 10, with 21 bases in between. This CDR3 comprises 16 residues. CDR1 is MNHNS, CDR2 SASEGT, per germline. CDR3: CASSEAGVERRRGAFF. Here the CDR3 DNA reads TGTGCCAGCAGTGAAGCGGGGGTAGAAAGGAGGAGGGGAGCTTTCTTT.

The chain is built from TRBV3-1 (or the pseudogene TRBV3-2) and TRBJ1-2; D possibly corresponds to TRBD1 (6 bases). The CDR3 loop spans 14 amino acids. Trimming removed 6 bases at V and 4 bases at J, with 15 bases between. The germline V gene encodes CDR1 LGHDT and CDR2 YNNKEL (reference sequence). The CDR3: CASSRTEGSYGYTF. CDR3 nucleotide sequence: TGTGCCAGCAGTAGGACAGAGGGTAGCTATGGCTACACCTTC.

The chain is built from TRBV9 and TRBJ2-2; TRBD1 aligns across 9 bases. Trimming removed 4 bases from V and 5 bases from J; junction bases left unmatched: 9. CDR1 SGDLS and CDR2 YYNGEE come from the germline V gene. This CDR3 is built from 16 residues. The CDR3 here is CASSPSRDRVTGELFF. The CDR3 bases are TGTGCCAGCAGCCCCAGCCGGGACAGGGTGACCGGGGAGCTGTTTTTT.

This clone was detected only a few times. The gene calls are TRBV7-3 and TRBJ2-5; D not certain. The germline V gene has CDR1 SGHTA and CDR2 FQGTGA. The length of the CDR3 is 13 residues. V dropped 0 bases and J dropped 5 bases, with 7 bases sitting between them. The CDR3 loop is CASSLTHSETQYF. CDR3 nucleotide sequence: TGTGCCAGCAGCTTAACCCACAGCGAGACCCAGTACTTC.

This clone was observed once. J is TRBJ2-5 and V is TRBV12-5; a possible D gene is TRBD2 (6 bases). Germline V CDR1 and CDR2: LGHNT, FRNRAP. The CDR3 loop spans 13 amino acids. The ends were cut back, 6 bases at V and 3 bases at J, with 11 bases in the middle. CDR3 amino acids: CASGLTREETQYF. Here the CDR3 DNA reads TGTGCTAGTGGCCTGACTAGGGAAGAGACCCAGTACTTC.

The V gene is TRBV18, the J gene TRBJ1-2, with 7 bases identical to TRBD1. The CDR3 is 15 residues long. Germline V gives CDR1 KGHSH, CDR2 LQKENI. V was clipped by 6 bases and J by 0 bases; unmatched bases: 7. This CDR3 is CASSRGTASNYGYTF. The CDR3 region has the DNA TGTGCCAGCTCGAGGGGGACAGCCTCTAACTATGGCTACACCTTC.

The V call is TRBV14, the J call TRBJ2-3, with a possible D match to TRBD1 (6 bases). Germline-derived CDR1 and CDR2 are SGHDN and FVKESK. This CDR3 has 13 amino acids. V was cut by 4 bases and J by 5 bases, with 10 bases left in between. The CDR3 sequence is CASSPTQGDTQYF. The CDR3 DNA sequence: TGTGCCAGCAGCCCAACACAGGGAGATACGCAGTATTTT.

The V gene is TRBV18, the J gene TRBJ2-7, with 8 nucleotides matching TRBD1. CDR1 is KGHSH and CDR2 is LQKENI in the germline V gene. The length of the CDR3 is 16 residues. J was trimmed by 7 bases and V by 3 bases; bases with no gene match: 14. The CDR3 DNA is TGTGCCAGCTCACCGGTCCAAGGACAGGGTATACGAGAGCAGTACTTC. This sequence encodes CASSPVQGQGIREQYF.

V and J are TRBV19 and TRBJ1-4, with D possibly TRBD1 on 5 matching bases. Trimming removed 8 bases from V and 8 bases from J, with 12 bases in between. Germline-derived CDR1 and CDR2 are LNHDA and SQIVND (reference sequence). The CDR3 runs to 12 residues. The CDR3 here is CASVGASEKLFF. Here the CDR3 DNA reads TGTGCCAGTGTTGGGGCCAGCGAAAAACTGTTTTTT.

J is TRBJ2-7 and V is TRBV21-1; TRBD2 reflects the table's D call only, with no check against the DNA. TRBV21-1 is a pseudogene locus. This CDR3 region has 19 residues. The CDR3 DNA follows: TGTGCCAGCAGCACCTTAAAAATGACACCGCGGGGGGGCTCCTACGAGCAGTACTTC. Residues: CASSTLKMTPRGGSYEQYF.

The chain carries TRBV18 and TRBJ1-1; no reliable D call. The CDR3 consists of 13 residues. Germline V gene data show CDR1 as KGHSH and CDR2 as LQKENI. Deletions cut 5 bases from V and 2 bases from J, with 9 bases between. Here the CDR3 reads CASSINRNTEAFF. The CDR3 DNA sequence: TGTGCCAGCTCAATTAACAGAAACACTGAAGCTTTCTTT.

The V and J genes are TRBV27 and TRBJ1-3, with TRBD1 as a possible D gene (6 bases). Germline V lookup: CDR1 MNHEY, CDR2 SMNVEV (reference sequence). The V and J ends lost 4 bases and 9 bases respectively, with 10 bases between them. The CDR3 is made up of 12 amino acids. CDR3 in amino acids: CASSSLQGTIYF. The DNA of the CDR3 is TGTGCCAGCAGTTCACTACAGGGCACCATATATTTT.

The chain combines TRBV11-2 with TRBJ2-1; 14 positions match TRBD2. CDR1 and CDR2 (germline): SGHAT, FQNNGV. V lost 4 bases, J lost 3 bases, and 5 bases stayed unmatched. CDR3 length equals 17 residues. CDR3 loop: CASSWTSGGTGYNEQFF. Here the CDR3 DNA reads TGTGCCAGCAGCTGGACTAGCGGGGGGACGGGCTACAATGAGCAGTTCTTC.

The J gene is TRBJ2-5, the V gene TRBV19, with 8 bases that match TRBD1. Unmatched junction bases numbered 10, after V lost 5 bases and J lost 5 bases. There are 15 residues in the CDR3. Per the germline V gene, CDR1 is LNHDA and CDR2 is SQIVND (reference sequence). CDR3 DNA: TGTGCCAGTAGTCCCGTGCAGGGGGCAAGGGAGACCCAGTACTTC. This gives the protein CASSPVQGARETQYF.

This rearrangement joins TRBV6-5 to TRBJ1-2; possibly TRBD1 for D (6 bases). Germline values: CDR1 MNHEY, CDR2 SVGAGI. The CDR3 runs to 14 residues. The V gene lost 6 bases and the J gene lost 6 bases, with 17 bases spanning the gap. As DNA, the CDR3 is TGTGCCAGCAGCGTAGGACAGAGCAGGGATGGCTACACCTTC. Amino acid sequence: CASSVGQSRDGYTF.

As concerns this clone: The same CDR3 arises from other DNA sequences in this sample as well. The chain uses TRBV18 and TRBJ1-5; 8 bases are a match to TRBD1. CDR3 length: 14 residues. V was pared by 4 bases and J by 4 bases, with 3 bases of the junction left unmatched. Germline loops: CDR1 KGHSH, CDR2 LQKENI. The CDR3 DNA reads TGTGCCAGCTCACTTGGACAGGGAAATCAGCCCCAGCATTTT. This codes for CASSLGQGNQPQHF.

In nucleotides, the CDR3 is TGCAGCGCCGGACAGGGAGCCGGCAATCAGCCCCAGCATTTT. Its protein product is CSAGQGAGNQPQHF. The chain joins TRBV29-1 to TRBJ1-5, with 8 bases lining up with TRBD1. Trimming cost V 7 bases and J 2 bases; bases outside gene matches: 7. Germline V CDR1 and CDR2: SQVTM, ANQGSEA. This CDR3 comprises 14 residues.

CDR3 loop: CASSLGLRYEQYF. The CDR3 DNA sequence: TGTGCCAGCAGCCTCGGACTCCGCTACGAGCAGTACTTC. The V call is TRBV3-1 (or the pseudogene TRBV3-2), the J call TRBJ2-7; the D gene is possibly TRBD2 (5 bases). V was pared by 4 bases and J by 3 bases, with 10 bases between. CDR1 and CDR2 from the germline V gene are LGHDT and YNNKEL (reference sequence). CDR3 length: 13 residues.